The 12 T cell receptor beta chains listed next were all sequenced from one sample in a study of T cells in Graves' hyperthyroidism and ophthalmopathy. Amplified regions were TCR beta CDR3 sequences from RNA transcripts. The HTBI primer set served for first-round RT-PCR of the TCR CDR3. TCRdb reprocessed the multiplex PCR reads with MiXCR, giving one entry per CDR3 protein. The sample carries around 300,000 distinct CDR3 sequences, about an eighth recorded once. The sample was blood. Source of these receptors: a woman aged 25 to 39 with Graves' hyperthyroidism that later progressed to Graves' ophthalmopathy.

There are many counts of this clonotype. V and J are TRBV14 and TRBJ2-7; D is uncertain. V gave up 4 bases and J gave up 4 bases, with 8 bases separating them. This CDR3 comprises 12 residues. Germline-derived CDR1 and CDR2 are SGHDN and FVKESK. The CDR3 nucleotides are TGTGCCAGCAGCCCTTTGGGGTACGAGCAGTACTTC. This sequence encodes CASSPLGYEQYF.

This clonotype was picked up many times. This chain links TRBV28 with TRBJ2-4; the match to TRBD2 covers 9 bases. CDR1 is MDHEN and CDR2 is SYDVKM in the germline V gene. Trimming at V came to 9 bases and at J to 6 bases, leaving 15 bases not matched to a gene. This CDR3 is built from 16 residues. The CDR3 protein is CASLGASGDQGNIQYF. CDR3 in DNA: TGTGCCAGTCTGGGGGCTAGCGGGGATCAGGGAAACATTCAGTACTTC.

At least ten counts were recorded for this clonotype. The chain uses TRBV19 and TRBJ1-5; no firm D call. Germline V gene sequence: CDR1 LNHDA, CDR2 SQIVND (reference sequence). V lost 6 bases, J lost 7 bases, and 10 bases lay in between. The CDR3 runs 12 residues. The CDR3: CASRWLGQPQHF. The CDR3 DNA sequence: TGTGCCAGTAGATGGCTGGGGCAGCCCCAGCATTTT.

This clonotype was seen ten or more times. The V and J genes are TRBV20-1 and TRBJ2-7, with D perhaps TRBD2 (6 bases). The germline CDR1 and CDR2 sequences are DFQATT and SNEGSKA (reference sequence). The CDR3 loop spans 15 amino acids. Trimming removed 4 bases from V and 4 bases from J, with 20 bases in between. Here the CDR3 DNA reads TGCAGTGCTAATGGGGGGACGGGAGTCTGGTACGAGCAGTACTTC. Its translation: CSANGGTGVWYEQYF.

This clonotype was seen many times. The chain has TRBV18 and TRBJ1-5; TRBD1 is a possible D gene (5 bases). CDR1 is KGHSH, CDR2 LQKENI, per germline. V lost 4 bases, J lost 4 bases, and 8 bases lay in between. The CDR3 has 13 amino acids. The CDR3: CASSRGGNQPQHF. In DNA form, the CDR3 reads TGTGCCAGCTCACGGGGGGGGAATCAGCCCCAGCATTTT.

This clonotype was seen a few times. The chain combines TRBV19 with TRBJ2-2, with 10 positions matching TRBD2. The CDR3 is made up of 15 amino acids. The trim removed 1 base at V and 9 bases at J, leaving 5 bases unmatched. CDR1 LNHDA and CDR2 SQIVND come from the germline V gene (reference sequence). DNA for the CDR3: TGTGCCAGTAGTATAGCGACTAGCGGGTTCTGGGAGCTGTTTTTT. Translation: CASSIATSGFWELFF.

This clonotype was detected ten times or more. The CDR3 loop is CASSDYLGKSSPLHF. Written as DNA, the CDR3 is TGCGCCAGCAGTGATTATCTGGGGAAGAGTTCACCCCTCCACTTT. V gene TRBV10-2 combines with J gene TRBJ1-6, with D unclear. The germline V gene has CDR1 WSHSY and CDR2 SAAADI. V dropped 3 bases and J dropped 9 bases, with 15 bases sitting between them. The CDR3 length is 15 residues.

This clonotype was detected many times. The chain has TRBV30 and TRBJ2-7, with a possible D match to TRBD2 (5 bases). The V and J ends lost 0 bases and 7 bases respectively, with 10 bases between them. The germline V gene encodes CDR1 GTSNPN and CDR2 SVGIG (reference sequence). This CDR3 spans 12 amino acids. The CDR3 is CAWSVEGLEQYF. For the CDR3, the DNA is TGTGCCTGGAGTGTAGAGGGTCTGGAGCAGTACTTC.

This clonotype has at least ten counts. J is TRBJ2-1 and V is TRBV18; a possible D gene is TRBD2 (5 bases). Germline V CDR1 and CDR2: KGHSH, LQKENI. The CDR3 is 15 residues long. V dropped 6 bases and J dropped 2 bases, with 14 bases sitting between them. The CDR3 loop is CASSPIANTYNEQFF. CDR3 in DNA: TGTGCCAGCTCGCCCATAGCGAATACCTACAATGAGCAGTTCTTC.

As for this clonotype: This could be a read error, since a much larger clone is one nucleotide away. V gene TRBV29-1 combines with J gene TRBJ2-1; 10 nucleotides agree with TRBD2. The CDR3 is 13 amino acids. The germline V gene encodes CDR1 SQVTM and CDR2 ANQGSEA. The CDR3 here is CSEWTSGYNGQFF. For the CDR3, the DNA is TGCAGCGAGTGGACTAGCGGTTACAATGGGCAGTTCTTC.

There are a few counts of this clonotype. The CDR3 region is CASTGGQRTDTQYF. The CDR3 bases are TGTGCCAGCACCGGGGGACAACGCACAGATACGCAGTATTTT. The chain links TRBV3-1 to TRBJ2-3; tentatively, D is TRBD1 or TRBD2 (6 bases each). The CDR3 runs 14 residues. V lost 7 bases and J 1 base, leaving 12 bases between the germline ends. CDR1 is LGHDT and CDR2 is YNNKEL in the germline V gene (reference sequence).

This clonotype was seen repeatedly, ten times or more. CDR3 DNA: TGTGCCAGCAGTGAAGATGGTTCGTATCAGCCCCAGCATTTT. Protein sequence: CASSEDGSYQPQHF. This chain uses TRBV2 with TRBJ1-5; D not certain. CDR1 SNHLY and CDR2 FYNNEI come from the germline V gene. This CDR3 region has 14 residues. Between the trimmed V and J ends, which lost 1 base and 5 bases, there was a span of 9 bases.